This paragraph reports one TCR beta chain. The CDR3 sequence is 14 residues long. In germline, CDR1 is LGHNA, CDR2 YSLEER. Trimming removed 1 base at V and 2 bases at J, with 9 bases between. These data originate in a study of T cells in Graves' hyperthyroidism and ophthalmopathy. RNA transcripts provided the source from which TCR beta CDR3 regions were amplified. Primed by the HTBI set, a first-round RT-PCR was run on the TCR CDR3. TCRdb independently ran MiXCR on the multiplex PCR reads; one entry per CDR3 protein. Of some 770,000 distinct CDR3 sequences in the sample, roughly 17% are singletons; the top ten hold approximately 8%.

Sequencing used blood. The source is a man between 18 and 35 years old with Graves' hyperthyroidism. The chain carries TRBV4-3 and TRBJ2-7, with D perhaps matching TRBD2 (6 bases). CDR3 loop: CASSQVEGAYEQYF. CDR3 sequence (DNA): TGCGCCAGCAGCCAAGTGGAGGGCGCCTACGAGCAGTACTTC.